This TCR beta chain was sequenced during a study of regulatory T cells in long-lasting Graves disease. Study-wide points: Sample size, which was small, may have reduced accuracy. The study examined only peripheral blood, not thyroid tissue.

To make TCR beta libraries, researchers used iRepertoire HTBI primers and Arm-PCR of CDR3 regions. Using its own MiXCR run on the multiplex PCR reads, TCRdb lists one record per CDR3 protein. The sample records hundreds of thousands of distinct CDR3 sequences, approximately 15% being singletons. Time point in this sample: newly diagnosed GD, antithyroid drugs for less than 3 months. PBMC-extracted RNA yielded the TCR library. About this clonotype: Its antigen is still unknown.

The germline V gene encodes CDR1 KGHDR and CDR2 SFDVKD. The CDR3 extends over 14 amino acids. V dropped 4 bases and J dropped 5 bases, with 13 bases sitting between them. The data were also submitted as part of a second study, on T cells in Graves' hyperthyroidism and ophthalmopathy.

This clonotype was obtained from a woman younger than 45 with Graves disease. The sample here was peripheral blood mononuclear cells (PBMCs), taken at new diagnosis, from a patient treated with antithyroid drugs. The chain combines TRBV24-1 with TRBJ2-5, with D maybe TRBD1 (7 bases). This CDR3 reads CATSETQGRETQYF. The CDR3 region has the DNA TGTGCCACCAGTGAAACACAGGGGAGGGAGACCCAGTACTTC.